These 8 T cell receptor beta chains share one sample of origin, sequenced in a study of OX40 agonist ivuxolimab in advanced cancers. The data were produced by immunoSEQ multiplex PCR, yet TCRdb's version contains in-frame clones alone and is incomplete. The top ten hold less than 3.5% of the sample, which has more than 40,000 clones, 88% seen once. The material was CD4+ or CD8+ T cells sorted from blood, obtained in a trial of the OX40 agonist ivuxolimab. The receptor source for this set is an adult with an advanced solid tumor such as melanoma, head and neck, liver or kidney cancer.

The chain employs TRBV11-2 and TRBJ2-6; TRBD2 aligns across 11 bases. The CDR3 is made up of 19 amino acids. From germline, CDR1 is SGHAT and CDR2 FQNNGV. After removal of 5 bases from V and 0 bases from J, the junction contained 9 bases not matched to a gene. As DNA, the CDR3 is TGTGCCAGCAGCCAGGGGCTAGCGGGAGGTCGCTCTGGGGCCAACGTCCTGACTTTC. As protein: CASSQGLAGGRSGANVLTF.

The CDR3 is CASRGGLAGSYEQYF. The CDR3, as DNA: TGTGCCAGCAGGGGCGGACTAGCGGGATCCTACGAGCAGTACTTC. The rearrangement uses TRBV6-1 and TRBJ2-7; 12 bases line up with TRBD2. The V gene end was trimmed by 6 bases and the J gene end by 1 base; junction bases not matched to a gene: 4. Germline CDR1 MNHNS, CDR2 SASEGT. The CDR3 covers 15 residues.

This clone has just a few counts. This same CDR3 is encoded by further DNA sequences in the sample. CDR3 DNA: TGTGCCAGCAGTTTTACAGGGGGGACTGAAGCTTTCTTT. This encodes CASSFTGGTEAFF. The V and J genes are TRBV7-2 and TRBJ1-1; 8 nucleotides match TRBD1. This CDR3 has 13 amino acids. Per germline, CDR1 SGHTA and CDR2 FQGNSA. V dropped 6 bases and J dropped 5; count of bases not matched to a gene: 5.

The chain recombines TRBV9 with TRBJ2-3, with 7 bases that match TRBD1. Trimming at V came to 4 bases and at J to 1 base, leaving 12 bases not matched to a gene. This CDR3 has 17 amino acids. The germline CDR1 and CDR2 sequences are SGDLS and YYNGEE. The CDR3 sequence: CASSTDRYRGGTDTQYF. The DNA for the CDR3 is TGTGCCAGCAGCACCGACAGATACAGGGGAGGCACAGATACGCAGTATTTT.

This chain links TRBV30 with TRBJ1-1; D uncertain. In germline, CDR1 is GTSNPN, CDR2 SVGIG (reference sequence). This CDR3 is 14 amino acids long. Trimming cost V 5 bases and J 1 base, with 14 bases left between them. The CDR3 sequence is CAWDPKMGNTEAFF. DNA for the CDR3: TGTGCCTGGGACCCCAAAATGGGGAACACTGAAGCTTTCTTT.

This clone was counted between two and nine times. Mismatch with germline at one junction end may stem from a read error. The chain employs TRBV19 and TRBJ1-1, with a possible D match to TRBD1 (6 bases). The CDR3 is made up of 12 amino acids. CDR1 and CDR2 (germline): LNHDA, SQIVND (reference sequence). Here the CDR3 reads CASSIMGSGRGF. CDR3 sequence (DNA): TGTGCCAGTAGTATAATGGGTTCTGGCAGGGGCTTT.

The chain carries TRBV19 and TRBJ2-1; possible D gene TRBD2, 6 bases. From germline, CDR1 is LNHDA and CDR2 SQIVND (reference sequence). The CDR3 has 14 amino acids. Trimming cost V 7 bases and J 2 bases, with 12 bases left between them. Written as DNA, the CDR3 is TGTGCCAGTACCCCCGGGACTCCCTACAATGAGCAGTTCTTC. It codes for CASTPGTPYNEQFF.

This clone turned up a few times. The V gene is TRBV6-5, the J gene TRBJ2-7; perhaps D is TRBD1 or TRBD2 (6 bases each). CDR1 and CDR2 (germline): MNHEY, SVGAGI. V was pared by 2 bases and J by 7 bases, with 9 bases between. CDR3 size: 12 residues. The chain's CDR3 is CASSYRGGEQYF. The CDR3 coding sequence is TGTGCCAGCAGTTACCGAGGGGGGGAGCAGTACTTC.